A single sample gave rise to the 29 T cell receptor beta chains below, sequenced in a study of OX40 agonist ivuxolimab in advanced cancers. Libraries were prepared by immunoSEQ multiplex PCR; TCRdb keeps only in-frame clonotypes and omits some of them. This table has fewer than 100,000 clones, around nine tenths appearing once. The specimen comprised CD4+ or CD8+ T cells sorted from blood, sampled in a trial of the OX40 agonist ivuxolimab. Every receptor here comes from an adult with an advanced solid tumor such as melanoma, head and neck, liver or kidney cancer.

The chain carries TRBV11-2 and TRBJ2-1; no definite D call. Germline CDR1 reads SGHAT; CDR2 reads FQNNGV. The CDR3 totals 15 residues. V was cut by 3 bases and J by 5 bases, with 14 bases left in between. The CDR3 spells CASSLGLHTNNEQFF. DNA for the CDR3: TGTGCCAGCAGCTTGGGTCTTCATACCAACAATGAGCAGTTCTTC.

The V call is TRBV28, the J call TRBJ1-2, with D tentatively TRBD1 (6 bases). There are 13 residues in the CDR3. Trimming cost V 6 bases and J 2 bases, with 10 bases left between them. From germline, CDR1 is MDHEN and CDR2 SYDVKM. CDR3 in amino acids: CASSRGQNYGYTF. Here the CDR3 DNA reads TGTGCCAGCAGCCGAGGACAGAACTATGGCTACACCTTC.

The chain is built from TRBV6-1 and TRBJ2-7, with 13 positions matching TRBD2. The CDR3 consists of 17 residues. CDR1 is MNHNS and CDR2 is SASEGT in the germline V gene. V gave up 4 bases and J gave up 4 bases; unmatched junction bases: 10. DNA of the CDR3: TGTGCCAGCAGTGGGTACCCGGGACTAGCGGGGATTTACGAGCAGTACTTC. Encoded protein: CASSGYPGLAGIYEQYF.

This sequence joins TRBV19 and TRBJ2-2; TRBD1 matches at 9 bases. The CDR3 sequence is 15 residues long. Trimming took 4 bases from V and 5 from J; bases not matched to a gene: 5. Looked up from germline, CDR1 is LNHDA and CDR2 is SQIVND (reference sequence). The CDR3 loop reads CASSRTGASTGELFF. The CDR3 DNA follows: TGTGCCAGTAGTAGGACAGGGGCGAGTACCGGGGAGCTGTTTTTT.

CDR3 in amino acids: CASSLMGQPQHF. As DNA, the CDR3 is TGTGCCAGCAGCTTAATGGGTCAGCCCCAGCATTTT. The J gene is TRBJ1-5, the V gene TRBV7-9, with D uncertain. Trimming removed 2 bases from V and 6 bases from J, with 5 bases in between. CDR1 is SEHNR, CDR2 FQNEAQ, per germline (reference sequence). This CDR3 spans 12 amino acids.

The chain carries TRBV7-8 and TRBJ2-1; TRBD2 aligns across 8 bases. CDR1 and CDR2 (germline): SGHVS, FQNEAQ. V shed 1 base, J shed 8 bases, and the junction held 10 bases outside the gene matches. The CDR3 consists of 16 residues. CDR3 region: CASSLDDGRAFDEQFF. CDR3 bases: TGTGCCAGCAGCTTAGATGACGGGAGGGCCTTCGATGAGCAGTTCTTC.

The chain combines TRBV14 with TRBJ2-1, with D possibly being TRBD2 (6 bases). V was shortened by 5 bases and J by 6 bases, with 17 bases between the two germline ends. From germline, CDR1 is SGHDN and CDR2 FVKESK. The CDR3 extends over 15 amino acids. The CDR3 region is CASSVGTGRINEQFF. CDR3 nucleotides: TGTGCCAGCAGCGTCGGGACGGGGAGGATCAATGAGCAGTTCTTC.

The chain combines TRBV5-5 with TRBJ1-1; 8 bases fit TRBD1. Unmatched junction bases numbered 8, after V lost 6 bases and J lost 1 base. CDR1 is SGHKS, CDR2 YYEKEE, per germline (reference sequence). The CDR3 consists of 15 residues. CDR3 DNA sequence: TGTGCCAGCACCCGCAGGACAGGGAAGAACACTGAAGCTTTCTTT. Translated, it gives CASTRRTGKNTEAFF.

V gene TRBV6-1 combines with J gene TRBJ1-2; TRBD1 matches 11 bases. Germline values: CDR1 MNHNS, CDR2 SASEGT. The CDR3 contains 13 residues. V shed 5 bases and J 8 bases; nucleotides not matched to a gene: 4. The CDR3 DNA reads TGTGCCAGCAGTAGGGGACAGGGGGACGGCTACACCTTC. Protein sequence: CASSRGQGDGYTF.

CDR3 sequence reads: CASSDVGGSHNEQFF. In nucleotides, the CDR3 is TGCGCCAGCAGTGATGTGGGAGGGTCCCACAATGAGCAGTTCTTC. The chain employs TRBV10-1 and TRBJ2-1, with TRBD2 identical over 7 bases. V trimming: 3 bases; J trimming: 5 bases; junction bases outside the gene matches: 7. The CDR3 length is 15 residues. Germline V CDR1 and CDR2: WNHNN, SYGVQD (reference sequence).

The chain is built from TRBV7-3 and TRBJ2-5, with D tentatively TRBD2 (6 bases). Deletions cut 4 bases from V and 2 bases from J, with 11 bases between. The CDR3 covers 14 residues. Germline CDR1 is SGHTA and CDR2 is FQGTGA. CDR3 nucleotide sequence: TGTGCCAGCAGCTCGACTAGGGAACAAGAGACCCAGTACTTC. It specifies CASSSTREQETQYF.

The V and J genes are TRBV18 and TRBJ1-6, with 7 positions matching TRBD1. This CDR3 has 19 residues. V was pared by 5 bases and J by 14 bases, with 27 bases of the junction left unmatched. CDR1 and CDR2 (germline): KGHSH, LQKENI. CDR3 loop: CASSGLTGLNPSGIDTLHF. The CDR3 region has the DNA TGTGCCAGCTCAGGCCTGACAGGGCTAAATCCGTCCGGAATCGACACCCTCCACTTT.

The J gene is TRBJ1-5, the V gene TRBV28, with a weak D call TRBD1 (5 bases). The germline V and J ends were trimmed by 7 bases and 3 bases, with 16 bases remaining between them. The CDR3 extends over 15 amino acids. Per germline, CDR1 MDHEN and CDR2 SYDVKM. The chain's CDR3 is CASNLMGGTNQPQHF. CDR3 DNA sequence: TGTGCCAGCAATCTTATGGGGGGGACCAATCAGCCCCAGCATTTT.

The rearrangement links TRBV21-1 to TRBJ1-5; the DNA was not compared with TRBD1, the D call given in the table. TRBV21-1 is assigned pseudogene status. The length of the CDR3 is 16 residues. The DNA of the CDR3 is TGTGCCAGCAGCAAAGCAAAGGACAGGGGTGATCAGCCCCAGCATTTT. Its protein product is CASSKAKDRGDQPQHF.

J is TRBJ2-3 and V is TRBV29-1; D not resolved. In germline, CDR1 is SQVTM, CDR2 ANQGSEA. Trimming took 3 bases from V and 0 from J, leaving 13 bases between them. The CDR3 is 15 residues long. The CDR3: CSVENGGASTDTQYF. CDR3 nucleotide sequence: TGCAGCGTTGAGAATGGCGGAGCTAGCACAGATACGCAGTATTTT.

The J gene is TRBJ2-5, the V gene TRBV30; D remains ambiguous. Germline V gene data show CDR1 as GTSNPN and CDR2 as SVGIG (reference sequence). This CDR3 is built from 13 residues. V was trimmed by 2 bases and J by 2 bases, leaving 9 bases between them. The CDR3 reads CAWSRKGQETQYF. CDR3 DNA sequence: TGTGCCTGGAGTAGGAAGGGACAAGAGACCCAGTACTTC.

The rearrangement uses TRBV5-6 and TRBJ2-1, with TRBD2 as a possible D gene (5 bases). Trimming removed 3 bases at V and 4 bases at J, with 8 bases between. CDR3 length: 13 amino acids. Germline-derived CDR1 and CDR2 are SGHDT and YYEEEE. Here the CDR3 DNA reads TGTGCCAGCAGCTCCGGGATTTACAATGAGCAGTTCTTC. The encoded protein is CASSSGIYNEQFF.

The V gene is TRBV6-5, the J gene TRBJ2-7; D uncertain. V lost 6 bases to trimming and J lost 3 bases, with 6 bases between them. Germline lookup yields CDR1 MNHEY and CDR2 SVGAGI. This CDR3 contains 11 residues. The CDR3, as DNA: TGTGCCAGCAGAAATATCTACGAGCAGTACTTC. This translates into CASRNIYEQYF.

This clone was found a few times. The genes are TRBV5-1 and TRBJ2-3, with TRBD2 matching 8 bases. V trimming: 1 base; J trimming: 4 bases; junction bases outside the gene matches: 5. This CDR3 has 15 amino acids. Germline V gene sequence: CDR1 SGHRS, CDR2 YFSETQ. The chain's CDR3 is CASSLNGGAADTQYF. CDR3 DNA: TGCGCCAGCAGCTTGAACGGGGGGGCCGCAGATACGCAGTATTTT.

This clone was recorded a few times. V gene TRBV29-1 combines with J gene TRBJ1-2, with D maybe TRBD1 (6 bases). Looked up from germline, CDR1 is SQVTM and CDR2 is ANQGSEA. The CDR3 consists of 13 residues. Trimming left V 5 bases short and J 0 bases short, with 10 bases between. In nucleotides, the CDR3 is TGCAGCGTTATAAGGGGGGCTAACTATGGCTACACCTTC. Translated, it gives CSVIRGANYGYTF. Variable domain in full (rest from reference TRBV29-1 and TRBJ1-2): SAVISQKPSRDICQRGTSLTIQCQVDSQVTMMFWYRQQPGQSLTLIATANQGSEATYESGFVIDKFPISRPNLTFSTLTVSNMSPEDSSIYLCSVIRGANYGYTFGSGTRLTVV.

The chain links TRBV28 to TRBJ1-2; 9 bases fit TRBD1. Germline V CDR1 and CDR2: MDHEN, SYDVKM. With V trimmed by 5 bases and J by 8 bases, 6 bases remained unmatched. CDR3 length: 13 residues. CDR3 DNA: TGTGCCAGCAGTCAAGGACAGGGGCCCGGCTACACCTTC. Its translation: CASSQGQGPGYTF.

This clone showed up just once. V usage is TRBV19 and J usage is TRBJ2-3, with TRBD2 matching over 14 bases. In germline, CDR1 is LNHDA, CDR2 SQIVND (reference sequence). V lost 0 bases and J lost 8; bases outside the gene matches: 13. The CDR3 is made up of 19 amino acids. This CDR3 is CASSIDLRLAGGRIGTQYF. The CDR3 DNA is TGTGCCAGTAGTATAGACCTCCGACTAGCGGGGGGGCGAATCGGTACGCAGTATTTT.

This sequence joins TRBV14 and TRBJ2-5; D is undetermined. The V and J ends lost 3 bases and 6 bases respectively, with 5 bases between them. The CDR3 has 11 residues. Germline V CDR1 and CDR2: SGHDN, FVKESK. This CDR3 is CASSHTQTQYF. The CDR3 DNA is TGTGCCAGCAGCCATACACAGACCCAGTACTTC.

The rearrangement uses TRBV28 and TRBJ1-2; 7 bases agree with TRBD1. Looked up from germline, CDR1 is MDHEN and CDR2 is SYDVKM. The CDR3 runs to 12 residues. Trimming removed 6 bases from V and 6 bases from J; junction bases left unmatched: 4. The CDR3 region is CASRRTGNGYTF. CDR3 in DNA: TGTGCCAGCAGAAGGACAGGAAATGGCTACACCTTC.

To note about this clone: The sample carries other DNA sequences with the same CDR3. This chain joins TRBV9 and TRBJ2-3, with D unclear. Between the trimmed V and J ends, which lost 2 bases and 5 bases, there was a span of 3 bases. This CDR3 comprises 11 residues. Germline-derived CDR1 and CDR2 are SGDLS and YYNGEE. CDR3 sequence: CASSVGDTQYF. CDR3 bases: TGTGCCAGCAGCGTGGGAGATACGCAGTATTTT.

The gene calls are TRBV9 and TRBJ2-3; 14 bases are shared with TRBD2. V gave up 3 bases and J gave up 3 bases; unmatched junction bases: 6. CDR1 is SGDLS and CDR2 is YYNGEE in the germline V gene. The CDR3 loop spans 17 amino acids. The CDR3 bases are TGTGCCAGCAGCGCGCTCGGGACTAGCGGGAGTACAGATACGCAGTATTTT. Its translation is CASSALGTSGSTDTQYF.

The gene calls are TRBV29-1 and TRBJ1-3, with D perhaps TRBD1 (5 bases). Trimming pared 7 bases from V and 4 bases from J, leaving 14 bases between. This CDR3 contains 13 residues. Germline V gene lookup returns CDR1 SQVTM and CDR2 ANQGSEA. The CDR3 loop is CSAGDGQGNTIYF. DNA for the CDR3: TGCAGCGCCGGGGACGGCCAGGGAAACACCATATATTTT.

The chain carries TRBV27 and TRBJ2-7; tentative D call: TRBD2 (5 bases). Germline assignment: CDR1 MNHEY and CDR2 SMNVEV (reference sequence). Between the trimmed V and J ends, which lost 2 bases and 1 base, there was a span of 6 bases. The CDR3 totals 13 residues. The CDR3 region has the DNA TGTGCCAGCAGTTTAGGACTTTCCTACGAGCAGTACTTC. Amino acid sequence: CASSLGLSYEQYF.

The rearrangement joins TRBV18 to TRBJ2-3; D might be TRBD1 (6 bases). V gave up 0 bases and J gave up 4 bases, with 14 bases separating them. The CDR3 length is 16 residues. Germline values: CDR1 KGHSH, CDR2 LQKENI. The CDR3 sequence is CASSPPTGRSADTQYF. CDR3 nucleotides: TGTGCCAGCTCACCACCTACAGGGCGTAGTGCAGATACGCAGTATTTT.